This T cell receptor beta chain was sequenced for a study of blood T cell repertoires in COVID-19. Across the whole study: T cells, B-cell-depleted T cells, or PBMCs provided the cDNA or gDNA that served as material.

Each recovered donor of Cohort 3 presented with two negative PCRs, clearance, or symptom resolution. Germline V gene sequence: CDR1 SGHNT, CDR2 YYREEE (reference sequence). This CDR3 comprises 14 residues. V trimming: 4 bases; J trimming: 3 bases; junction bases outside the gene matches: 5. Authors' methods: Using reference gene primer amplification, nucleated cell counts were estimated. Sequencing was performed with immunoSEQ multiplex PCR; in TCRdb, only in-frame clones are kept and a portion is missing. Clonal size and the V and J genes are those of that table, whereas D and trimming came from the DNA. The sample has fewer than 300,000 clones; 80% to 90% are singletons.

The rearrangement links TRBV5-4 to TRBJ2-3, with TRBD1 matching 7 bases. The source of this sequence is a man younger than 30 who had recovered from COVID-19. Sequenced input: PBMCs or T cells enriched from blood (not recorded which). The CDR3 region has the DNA TGTGCCAGCAGCATGACAGGGAGTACAGATACGCAGTATTTT. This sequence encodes CASSMTGSTDTQYF.